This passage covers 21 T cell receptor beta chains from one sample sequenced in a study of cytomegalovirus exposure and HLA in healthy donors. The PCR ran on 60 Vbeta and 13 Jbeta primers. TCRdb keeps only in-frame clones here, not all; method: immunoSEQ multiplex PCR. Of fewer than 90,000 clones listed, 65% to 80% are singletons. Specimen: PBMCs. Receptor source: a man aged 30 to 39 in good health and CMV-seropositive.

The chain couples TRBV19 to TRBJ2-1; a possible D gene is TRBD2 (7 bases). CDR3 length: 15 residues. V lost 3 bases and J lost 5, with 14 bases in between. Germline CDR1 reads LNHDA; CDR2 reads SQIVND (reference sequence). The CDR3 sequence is CASSIGGGPNNEQFF. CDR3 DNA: TGTGCCAGTAGTATTGGGGGGGGGCCGAACAATGAGCAGTTCTTC.

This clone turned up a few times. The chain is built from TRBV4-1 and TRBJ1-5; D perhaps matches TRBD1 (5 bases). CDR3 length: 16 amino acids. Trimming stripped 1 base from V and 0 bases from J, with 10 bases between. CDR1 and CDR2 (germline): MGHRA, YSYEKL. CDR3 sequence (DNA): TGCGCCAGCAGCCAAGTCTCACAGGATAGCAATCAGCCCCAGCATTTT. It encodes CASSQVSQDSNQPQHF.

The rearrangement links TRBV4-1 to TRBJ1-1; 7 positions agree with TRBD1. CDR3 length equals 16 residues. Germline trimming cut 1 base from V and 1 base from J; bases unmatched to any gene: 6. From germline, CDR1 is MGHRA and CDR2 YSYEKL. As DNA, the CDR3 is TGCGCCAGCAGCCAAGGTGACAGGGTGGGGAACACTGAAGCTTTCTTT. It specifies CASSQGDRVGNTEAFF.

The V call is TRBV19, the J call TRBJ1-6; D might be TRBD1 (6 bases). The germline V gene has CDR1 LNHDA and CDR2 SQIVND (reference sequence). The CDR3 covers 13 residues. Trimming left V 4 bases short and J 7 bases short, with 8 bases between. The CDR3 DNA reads TGTGCCAGTAGTAGGGGGGGCAATTCACCCCTCCACTTT. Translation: CASSRGGNSPLHF. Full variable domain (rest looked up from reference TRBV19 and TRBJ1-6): DGGITQSPKYLFRKEGQNVTLSCEQNLNHDAMYWYRQDPGQGLRLIYYSQIVNDFQKGDIAEGYSVSREKKESFPLTVTSAQKNPTAFYLCASSRGGNSPLHFGNGTRLTVT.

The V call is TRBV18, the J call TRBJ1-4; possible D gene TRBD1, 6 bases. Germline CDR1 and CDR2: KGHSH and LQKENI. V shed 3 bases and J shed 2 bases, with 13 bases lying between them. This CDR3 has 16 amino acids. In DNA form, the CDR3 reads TGTGCCAGCTCACCGAATGAAGGGGGTACTAATGAAAAACTGTTTTTT. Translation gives CASSPNEGGTNEKLFF.

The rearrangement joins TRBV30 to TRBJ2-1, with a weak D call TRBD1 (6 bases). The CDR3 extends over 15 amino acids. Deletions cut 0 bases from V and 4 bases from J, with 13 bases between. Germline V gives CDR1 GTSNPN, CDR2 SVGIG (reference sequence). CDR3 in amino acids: CAWSVEGVKYNEQFF. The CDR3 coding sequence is TGTGCCTGGAGTGTAGAGGGGGTGAAGTACAATGAGCAGTTCTTC. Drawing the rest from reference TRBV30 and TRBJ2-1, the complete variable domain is SQTIHQWPATLVQPVGSPLSLECTVEGTSNPNLYWYRQAAGRGLQLLFYSVGIGQISSEVPQNLSASRPQDRQFILSSKKLLLSDSGFYLCAWSVEGVKYNEQFFGPGTRLTVL.

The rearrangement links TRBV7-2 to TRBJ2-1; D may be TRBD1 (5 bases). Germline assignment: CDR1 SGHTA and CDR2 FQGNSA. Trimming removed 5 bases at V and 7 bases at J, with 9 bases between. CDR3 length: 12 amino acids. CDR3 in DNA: TGTGCCAGCAGCCCACAGGAGAATGAGCAGTTCTTC. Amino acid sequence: CASSPQENEQFF.

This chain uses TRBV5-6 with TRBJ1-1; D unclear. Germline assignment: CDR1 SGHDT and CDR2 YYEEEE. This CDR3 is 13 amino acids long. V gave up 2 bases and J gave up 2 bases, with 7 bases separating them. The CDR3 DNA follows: TGTGCCAGCAGCTTCCAGGCTAACACTGAAGCTTTCTTT. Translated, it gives CASSFQANTEAFF.

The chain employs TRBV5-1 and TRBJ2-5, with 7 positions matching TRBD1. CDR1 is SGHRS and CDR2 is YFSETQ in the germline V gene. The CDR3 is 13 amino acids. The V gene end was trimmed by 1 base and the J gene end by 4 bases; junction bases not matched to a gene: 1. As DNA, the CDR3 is TGCGCCAGCAGCTTGACAGGGGCAGAGACCCAGTACTTC. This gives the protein CASSLTGAETQYF.

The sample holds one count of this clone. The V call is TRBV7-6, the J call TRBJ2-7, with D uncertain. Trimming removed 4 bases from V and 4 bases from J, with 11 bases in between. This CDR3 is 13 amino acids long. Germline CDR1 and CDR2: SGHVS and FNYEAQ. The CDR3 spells CASSSIEVYEQYF. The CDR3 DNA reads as TGTGCCAGCAGCTCGATAGAAGTATACGAGCAGTACTTC.

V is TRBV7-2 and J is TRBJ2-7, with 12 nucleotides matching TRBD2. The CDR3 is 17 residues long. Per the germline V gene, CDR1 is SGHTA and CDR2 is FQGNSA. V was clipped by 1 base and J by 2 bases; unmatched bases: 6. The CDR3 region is CASSLGSRLAGAYEQYF. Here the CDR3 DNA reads TGTGCCAGCAGCTTAGGTTCCCGACTAGCGGGGGCCTACGAGCAGTACTTC.

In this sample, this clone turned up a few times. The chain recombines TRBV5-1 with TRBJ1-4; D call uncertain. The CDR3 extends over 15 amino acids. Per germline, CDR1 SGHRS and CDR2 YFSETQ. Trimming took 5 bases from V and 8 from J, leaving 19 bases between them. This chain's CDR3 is CASSSGEYDSEKLFF. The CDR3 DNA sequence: TGCGCCAGCAGTTCCGGAGAGTATGATTCAGAAAAACTGTTTTTT.

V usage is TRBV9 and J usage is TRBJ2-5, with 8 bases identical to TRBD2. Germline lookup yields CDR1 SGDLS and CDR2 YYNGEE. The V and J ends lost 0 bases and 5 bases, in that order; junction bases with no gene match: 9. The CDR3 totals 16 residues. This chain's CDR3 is CASSVAHGGAAETQYF. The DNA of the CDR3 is TGTGCCAGCAGCGTAGCTCACGGGGGGGCCGCGGAGACCCAGTACTTC.

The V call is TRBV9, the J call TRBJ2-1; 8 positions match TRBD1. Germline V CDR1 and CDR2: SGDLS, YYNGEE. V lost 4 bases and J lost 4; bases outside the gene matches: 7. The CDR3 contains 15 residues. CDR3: CASSTGTGLYNEQFF. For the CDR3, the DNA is TGTGCCAGCAGCACCGGGACAGGTCTATACAATGAGCAGTTCTTC.

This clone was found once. The CDR3 reads CASSLEGEGYEQYF. The CDR3 nucleotides are TGCGCCAGCAGCTTGGAAGGGGAGGGGTACGAGCAGTACTTC. V gene TRBV5-1 combines with J gene TRBJ2-7; 7 nucleotides agree with TRBD2. V lost 0 bases to trimming and J lost 4 bases; unmatched junction nucleotides: 4. This CDR3 has 14 amino acids. CDR1 and CDR2 from the germline V gene are SGHRS and YFSETQ.

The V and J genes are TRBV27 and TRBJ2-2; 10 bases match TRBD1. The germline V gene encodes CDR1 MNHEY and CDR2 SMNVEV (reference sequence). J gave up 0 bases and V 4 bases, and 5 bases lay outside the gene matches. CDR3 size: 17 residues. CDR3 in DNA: TGTGCCAGCAGTTCCGGGACAGGGGCTTCGAACACCGGGGAGCTGTTTTTT. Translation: CASSSGTGASNTGELFF.

Written as DNA, the CDR3 is TGTGCCAGCTCTCGAAACGGTCAGGGCCAAGAGACCCAGTACTTC. Amino acid sequence: CASSRNGQGQETQYF. The chain uses TRBV18 and TRBJ2-5, with a possible D match to TRBD1 (5 bases). V lost 6 bases to trimming and J lost 1 base, with 15 bases between them. This CDR3 comprises 15 residues. Germline CDR1 reads KGHSH; CDR2 reads LQKENI.

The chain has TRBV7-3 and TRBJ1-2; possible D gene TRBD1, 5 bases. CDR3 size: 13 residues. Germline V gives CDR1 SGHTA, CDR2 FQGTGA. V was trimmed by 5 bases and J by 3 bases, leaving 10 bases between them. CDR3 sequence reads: CASSPTAYYGYTF. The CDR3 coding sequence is TGTGCCAGCAGCCCGACAGCATACTATGGCTACACCTTC.

The CDR3 nucleotides are TGTGCCAGCGGAGCGGGGGGGCCGGAGACCCAGTACTTC. This translates into CASGAGGPETQYF. The chain joins TRBV9 to TRBJ2-5, with TRBD2 identical over 10 bases. Losses at the gene ends were 7 bases for V and 5 bases for J; bases not matched to a gene: 5. The CDR3 consists of 13 residues. Germline CDR1 is SGDLS and CDR2 is YYNGEE.

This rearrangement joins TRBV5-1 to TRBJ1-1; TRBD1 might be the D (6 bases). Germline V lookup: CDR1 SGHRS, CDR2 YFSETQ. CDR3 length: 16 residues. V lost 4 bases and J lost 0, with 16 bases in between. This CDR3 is CASSLPTGALNTEAFF. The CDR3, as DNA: TGCGCCAGCAGCCTACCGACAGGAGCCTTGAACACTGAAGCTTTCTTT. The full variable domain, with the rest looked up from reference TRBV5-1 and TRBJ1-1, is KAGVTQTPRYLIKTRGQQVTLSCSPISGHRSVSWYQQTPGQGLQFLFEYFSETQRNKGNFPGRFSGRQFSNSRSEMNVSTLELGDSALYLCASSLPTGALNTEAFFGQGTRLTVV.

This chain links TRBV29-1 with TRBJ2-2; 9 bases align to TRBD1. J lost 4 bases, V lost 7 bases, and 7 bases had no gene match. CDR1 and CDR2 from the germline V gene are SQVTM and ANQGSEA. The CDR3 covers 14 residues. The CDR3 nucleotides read TGCAGCGCCTTACAGGGGGCTAGCACCGGGGAGCTGTTTTTT. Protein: CSALQGASTGELFF.